This T cell receptor (beta chain) derives from a study of blood T cells in healthy people across ages. Alongside a J-beta primer mix, a sample-barcoded 5' primer served in a second PCR lasting about 7 to 11 cycles. TCRdb independently ran MiXCR on the 5' RACE reads; one entry per CDR3 protein. The sample shows about 1.4 million distinct CDR3 sequences, approximately 63% of them seen only once. Caucasian, healthy and from Russia, the donors were aged between roughly 6 and 95. PBMCs, at least 6.5 million per sample, were isolated. With V trimmed by 3 bases and J by 5 bases, 8 bases remained unmatched. From germline, CDR1 is MGHRA and CDR2 YSYEKL. CDR3 length: 15 residues. Notes on the study in general: Strong correlation existed between TCR beta diversity and naive T cell percentage. No conclusive comparison of naive versus antigen-experienced cells was possible with unsorted PBMCs.

Comments on this clonotype: Its antigen remains unknown.

The sequenced sample consisted of blood. The chain recombines TRBV4-1 with TRBJ2-3, with 7 bases aligning to TRBD2. This sequence originates from a man younger than 35 in good health. CDR3 in amino acids: CASSQIAGWGDTQYF. CDR3 nucleotide sequence: TGCGCCAGCAGCCAGATAGCGGGTTGGGGAGATACGCAGTATTTT.